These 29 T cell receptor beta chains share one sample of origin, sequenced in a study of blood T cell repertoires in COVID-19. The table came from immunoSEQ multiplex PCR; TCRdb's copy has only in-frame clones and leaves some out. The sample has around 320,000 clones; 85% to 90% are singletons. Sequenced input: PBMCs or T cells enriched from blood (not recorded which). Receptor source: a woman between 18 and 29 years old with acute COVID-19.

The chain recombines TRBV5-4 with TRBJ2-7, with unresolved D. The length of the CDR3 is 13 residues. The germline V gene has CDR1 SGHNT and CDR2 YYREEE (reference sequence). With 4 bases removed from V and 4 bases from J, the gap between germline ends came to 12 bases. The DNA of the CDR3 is TGTGCCAGCAGCCCCTTTGCGGATTACGAGCAGTACTTC. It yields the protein CASSPFADYEQYF.

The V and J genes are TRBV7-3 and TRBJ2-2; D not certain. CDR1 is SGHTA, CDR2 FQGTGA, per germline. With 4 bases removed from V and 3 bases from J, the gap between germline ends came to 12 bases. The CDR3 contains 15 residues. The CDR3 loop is CASSSRSRDTGELFF. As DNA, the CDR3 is TGTGCCAGCAGCTCTAGAAGTCGGGACACCGGGGAGCTGTTTTTT. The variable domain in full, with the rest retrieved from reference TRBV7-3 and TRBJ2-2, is GAGVSQTPSNKVTEKGKYVELRCDPISGHTALYWYRQSLGQGPEFLIYFQGTGAADDSGLPNDRFFAVRPEGSVSTLKIQRTERGDSAVYLCASSSRSRDTGELFFGEGSRLTVL.

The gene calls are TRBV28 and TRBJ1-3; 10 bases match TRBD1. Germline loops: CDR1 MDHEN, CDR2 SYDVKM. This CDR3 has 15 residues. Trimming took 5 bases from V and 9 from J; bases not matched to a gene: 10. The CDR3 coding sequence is TGTGCCAGCAGTCCGGGGACAGGGGATCGGAGCACCATATATTTT. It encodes CASSPGTGDRSTIYF.

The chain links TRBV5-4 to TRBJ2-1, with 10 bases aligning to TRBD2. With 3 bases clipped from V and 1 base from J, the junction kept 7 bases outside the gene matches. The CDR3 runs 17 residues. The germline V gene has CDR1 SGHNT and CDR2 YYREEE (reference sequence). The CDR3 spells CASSSSGSWGSYNEQFF. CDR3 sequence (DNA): TGTGCCAGCAGCTCTAGCGGGAGTTGGGGGTCCTACAATGAGCAGTTCTTC.

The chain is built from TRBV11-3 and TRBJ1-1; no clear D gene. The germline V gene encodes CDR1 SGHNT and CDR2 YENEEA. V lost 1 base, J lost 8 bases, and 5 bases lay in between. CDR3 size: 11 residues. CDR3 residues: CASSLGYEAFF. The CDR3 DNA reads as TGTGCCAGCAGCTTAGGCTACGAAGCTTTCTTT.

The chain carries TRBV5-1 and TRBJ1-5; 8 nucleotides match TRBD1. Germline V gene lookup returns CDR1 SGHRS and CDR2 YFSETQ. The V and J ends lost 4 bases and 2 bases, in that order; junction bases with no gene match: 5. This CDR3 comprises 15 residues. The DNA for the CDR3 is TGCGCCAGCAGCCCGACAGGGGAGGGCAATCAGCCCCAGCATTTT. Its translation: CASSPTGEGNQPQHF.

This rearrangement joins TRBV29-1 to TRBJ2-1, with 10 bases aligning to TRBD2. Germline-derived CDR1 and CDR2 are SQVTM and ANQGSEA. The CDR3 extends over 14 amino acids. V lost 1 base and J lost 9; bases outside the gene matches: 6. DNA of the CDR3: TGCAGCGTTGAAGGCAAGCGGGAGGGCTCTGAGCAGTTCTTC. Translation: CSVEGKREGSEQFF.

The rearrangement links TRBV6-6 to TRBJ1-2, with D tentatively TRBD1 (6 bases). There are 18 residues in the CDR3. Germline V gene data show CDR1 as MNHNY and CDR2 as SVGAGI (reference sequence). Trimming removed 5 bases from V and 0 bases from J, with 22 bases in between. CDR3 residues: CASSPRGALEVPNYGYTF. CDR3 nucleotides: TGTGCCAGCAGTCCGCGGGGGGCACTGGAGGTGCCTAACTATGGCTACACCTTC.

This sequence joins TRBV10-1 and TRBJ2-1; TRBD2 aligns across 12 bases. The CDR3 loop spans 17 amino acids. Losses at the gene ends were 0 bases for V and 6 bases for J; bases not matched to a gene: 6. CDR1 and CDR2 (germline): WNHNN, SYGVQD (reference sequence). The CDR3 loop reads CASSESDGTSGLNEQFF. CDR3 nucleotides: TGCGCCAGCAGTGAGTCAGATGGGACTAGCGGGCTCAATGAGCAGTTCTTC.

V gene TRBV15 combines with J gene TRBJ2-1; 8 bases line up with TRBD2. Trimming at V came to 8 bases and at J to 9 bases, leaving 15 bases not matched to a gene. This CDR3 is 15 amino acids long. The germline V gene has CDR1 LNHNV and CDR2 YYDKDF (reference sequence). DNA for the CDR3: TGTGCCACCCGCCAGAATAGCGGGGAACCGGGTGAGCAGTTCTTC. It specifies CATRQNSGEPGEQFF.

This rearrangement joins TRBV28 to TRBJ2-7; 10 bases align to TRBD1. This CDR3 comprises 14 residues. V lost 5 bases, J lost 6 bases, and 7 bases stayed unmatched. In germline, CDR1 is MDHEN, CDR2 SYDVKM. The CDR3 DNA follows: TGTGCCAGCAGTGTTAGGACAGGGGGGAGCGAGCAGTACTTC. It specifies CASSVRTGGSEQYF.

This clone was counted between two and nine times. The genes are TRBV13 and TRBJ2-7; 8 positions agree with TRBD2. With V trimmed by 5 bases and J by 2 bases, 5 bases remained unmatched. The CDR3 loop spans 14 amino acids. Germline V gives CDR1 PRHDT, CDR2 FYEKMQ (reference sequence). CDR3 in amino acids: CASSGAGDTYEQYF. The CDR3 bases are TGTGCCAGCAGCGGAGCGGGAGATACCTACGAGCAGTACTTC. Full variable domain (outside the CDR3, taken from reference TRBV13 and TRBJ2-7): AAGVIQSPRHLIKEKRETATLKCYPIPRHDTVYWYQQGPGQDPQFLISFYEKMQSDKGSIPDRFSAQQFSDYHSELNMSSLELGDSALYFCASSGAGDTYEQYFGPGTRLTVT.

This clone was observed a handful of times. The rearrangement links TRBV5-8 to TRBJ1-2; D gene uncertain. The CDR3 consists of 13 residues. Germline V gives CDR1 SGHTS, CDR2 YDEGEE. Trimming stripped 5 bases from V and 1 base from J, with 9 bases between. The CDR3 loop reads CASRRRNNYGYTF. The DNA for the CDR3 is TGTGCCAGCAGGCGGAGGAATAACTATGGCTACACCTTC.

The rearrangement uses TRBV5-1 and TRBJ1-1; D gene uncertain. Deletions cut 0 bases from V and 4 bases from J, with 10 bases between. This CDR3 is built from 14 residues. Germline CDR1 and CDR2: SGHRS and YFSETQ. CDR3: CASSLAWASTEAFF. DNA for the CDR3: TGCGCCAGCAGCTTGGCTTGGGCCAGCACTGAAGCTTTCTTT.

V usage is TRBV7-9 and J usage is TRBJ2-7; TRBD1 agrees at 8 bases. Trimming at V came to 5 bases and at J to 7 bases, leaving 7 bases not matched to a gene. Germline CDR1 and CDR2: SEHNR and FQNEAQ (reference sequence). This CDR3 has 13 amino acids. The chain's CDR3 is CASSPSGGYEQYF. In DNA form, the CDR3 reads TGTGCCAGCAGCCCGTCAGGGGGCTATGAGCAGTACTTC.

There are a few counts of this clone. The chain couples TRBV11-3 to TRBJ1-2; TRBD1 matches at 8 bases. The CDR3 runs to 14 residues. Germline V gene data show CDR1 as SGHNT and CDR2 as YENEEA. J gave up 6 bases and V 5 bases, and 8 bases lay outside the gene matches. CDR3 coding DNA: TGTGCCAGCAGCACGACAGGGGCTCGGGATGGCTACACCTTC. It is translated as CASSTTGARDGYTF.

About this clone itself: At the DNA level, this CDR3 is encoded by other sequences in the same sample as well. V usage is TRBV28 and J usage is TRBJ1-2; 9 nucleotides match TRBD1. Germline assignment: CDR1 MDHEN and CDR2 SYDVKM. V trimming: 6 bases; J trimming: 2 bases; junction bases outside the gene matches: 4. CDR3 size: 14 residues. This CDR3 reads CASSLGQGNYGYTF. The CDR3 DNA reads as TGTGCCAGCAGCTTGGGACAGGGAAACTATGGCTACACCTTC.

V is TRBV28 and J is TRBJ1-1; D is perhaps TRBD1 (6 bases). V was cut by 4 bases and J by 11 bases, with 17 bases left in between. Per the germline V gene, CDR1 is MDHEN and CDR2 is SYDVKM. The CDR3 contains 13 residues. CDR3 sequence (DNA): TGTGCCAGCAGTTCCGGCCAAGGGGGGGTCGCTTTCTTT. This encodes CASSSGQGGVAFF.

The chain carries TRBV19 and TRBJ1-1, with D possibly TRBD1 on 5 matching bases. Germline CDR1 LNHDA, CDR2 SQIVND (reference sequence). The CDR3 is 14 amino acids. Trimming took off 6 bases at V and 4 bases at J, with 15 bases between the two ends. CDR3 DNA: TGTGCCAGTAGGGCCGGGGGTTCACGCACTGAAGCTTTCTTT. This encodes CASRAGGSRTEAFF.

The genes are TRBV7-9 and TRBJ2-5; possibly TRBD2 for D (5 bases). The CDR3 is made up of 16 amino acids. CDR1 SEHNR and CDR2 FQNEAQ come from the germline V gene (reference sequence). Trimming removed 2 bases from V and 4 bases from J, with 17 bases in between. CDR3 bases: TGTGCCAGCAGCTTATCGCGAGGGAGTTGGGGAGAGACCCAGTACTTC. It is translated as CASSLSRGSWGETQYF.

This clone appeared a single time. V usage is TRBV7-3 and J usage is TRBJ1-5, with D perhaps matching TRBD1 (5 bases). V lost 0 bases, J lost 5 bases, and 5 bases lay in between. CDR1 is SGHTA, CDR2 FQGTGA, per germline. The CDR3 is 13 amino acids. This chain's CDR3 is CASSLTRDQPQHF. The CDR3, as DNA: TGTGCCAGCAGCTTAACCAGGGATCAGCCCCAGCATTTT.

CDR3 in amino acids: CASSVGGMGGTEAFF. The CDR3 DNA sequence: TGTGCCAGCAGCGTAGGAGGCATGGGAGGAACTGAAGCTTTCTTT. V and J are TRBV9 and TRBJ1-1; unclear D gene. CDR3 length: 15 amino acids. Germline CDR1 and CDR2: SGDLS and YYNGEE. The V gene lost 0 bases and the J gene lost 5 bases, with 14 bases spanning the gap. Based on the CDR3 plus reference TRBV9 and TRBJ1-1, the full variable domain is DSGVTQTPKHLITATGQRVTLRCSPRSGDLSVYWYQQSLDQGLQFLIQYYNGEERAKGNILERFSAQQFPDLHSELNLSSLELGDSALYFCASSVGGMGGTEAFFGQGTRLTVV.

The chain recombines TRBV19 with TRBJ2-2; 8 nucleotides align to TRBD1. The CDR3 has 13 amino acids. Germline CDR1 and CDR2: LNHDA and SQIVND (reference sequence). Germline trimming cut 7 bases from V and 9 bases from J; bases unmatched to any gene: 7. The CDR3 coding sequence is TGTGCCAGTACGGACAGGGAACGCTGGGAGCTGTTTTTT. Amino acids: CASTDRERWELFF.

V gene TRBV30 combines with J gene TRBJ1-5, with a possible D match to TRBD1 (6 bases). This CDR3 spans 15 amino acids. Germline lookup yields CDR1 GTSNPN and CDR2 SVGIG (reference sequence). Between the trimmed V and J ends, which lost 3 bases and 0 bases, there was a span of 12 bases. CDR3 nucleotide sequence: TGTGCCTGGAGGAGTAGGGACACTAGCAATCAGCCCCAGCATTTT. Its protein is CAWRSRDTSNQPQHF.

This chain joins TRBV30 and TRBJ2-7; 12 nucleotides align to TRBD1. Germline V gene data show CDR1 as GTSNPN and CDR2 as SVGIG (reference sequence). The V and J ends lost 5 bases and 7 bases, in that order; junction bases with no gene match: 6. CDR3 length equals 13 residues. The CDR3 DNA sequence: TGTGCCTGGGCAGGGACAGGGGGCGGGGAGCAGTACTTC. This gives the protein CAWAGTGGGEQYF.

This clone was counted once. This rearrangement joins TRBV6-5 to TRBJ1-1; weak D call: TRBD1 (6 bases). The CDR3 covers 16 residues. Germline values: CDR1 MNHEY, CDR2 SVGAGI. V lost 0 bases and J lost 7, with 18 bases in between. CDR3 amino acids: CASSYSRGGFTGEAFF. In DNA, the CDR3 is TGTGCCAGCAGTTACTCGAGGGGGGGCTTTACGGGTGAAGCTTTCTTT.

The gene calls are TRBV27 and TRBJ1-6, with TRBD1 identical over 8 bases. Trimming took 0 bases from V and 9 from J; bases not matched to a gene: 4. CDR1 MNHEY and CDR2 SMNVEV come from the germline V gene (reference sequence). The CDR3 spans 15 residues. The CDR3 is CASSLSTGQGSPLHF. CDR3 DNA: TGTGCCAGCAGTTTATCGACAGGACAGGGTTCACCCCTCCACTTT.

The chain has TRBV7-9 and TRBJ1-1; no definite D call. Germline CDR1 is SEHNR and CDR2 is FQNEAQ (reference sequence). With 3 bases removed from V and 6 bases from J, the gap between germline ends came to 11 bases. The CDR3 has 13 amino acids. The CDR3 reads CASSLQDFSEAFF. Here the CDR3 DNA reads TGTGCCAGCAGCTTGCAGGACTTTTCTGAAGCTTTCTTT.

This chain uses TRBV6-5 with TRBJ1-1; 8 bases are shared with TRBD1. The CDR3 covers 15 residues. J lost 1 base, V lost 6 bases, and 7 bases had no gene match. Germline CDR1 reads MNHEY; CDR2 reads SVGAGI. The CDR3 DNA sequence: TGTGCCAGCAGGGGCCTCGGACAGGGGAACACTGAAGCTTTCTTT. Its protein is CASRGLGQGNTEAFF.